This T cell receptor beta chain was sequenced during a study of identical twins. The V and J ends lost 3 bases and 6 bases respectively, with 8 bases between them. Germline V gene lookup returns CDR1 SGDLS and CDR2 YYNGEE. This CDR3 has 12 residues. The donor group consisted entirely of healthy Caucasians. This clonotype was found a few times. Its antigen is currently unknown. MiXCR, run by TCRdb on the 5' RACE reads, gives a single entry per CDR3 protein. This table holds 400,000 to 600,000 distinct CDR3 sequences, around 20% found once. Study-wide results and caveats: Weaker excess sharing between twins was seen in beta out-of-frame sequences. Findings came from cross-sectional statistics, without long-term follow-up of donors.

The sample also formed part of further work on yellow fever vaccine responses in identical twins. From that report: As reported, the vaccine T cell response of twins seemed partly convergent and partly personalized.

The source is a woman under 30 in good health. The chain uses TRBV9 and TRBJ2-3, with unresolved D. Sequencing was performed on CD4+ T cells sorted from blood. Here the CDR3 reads CASSAQSDTQYF. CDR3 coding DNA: TGTGCCAGCAGCGCCCAGAGTGATACGCAGTATTTT.